This entry concerns a single TCR beta chain. Its antigen is unidentified. The record originates from a study of T cell responses to AZD1222 COVID-19 vaccine. Study-wide findings and caveats: Donors skewed white British and female; clonal diversity was possibly underestimated.

Clones were sequenced by immunoSEQ multiplex PCR, and TCRdb holds only the in-frame ones, with some missing. The table includes 180,000 or so clones, about 92% detected once. The sequenced sample was peripheral blood, obtained on day 0 of AZD1222 vaccination. This TCR derives from an adult in good health.

Here the CDR3 DNA reads TGTGCCAGCAGCCAAGGTTTGGTTTCCTACGAGCAGTACTTC. This codes for CASSQGLVSYEQYF. The gene calls are TRBV3-1 (or the pseudogene TRBV3-2) and TRBJ2-7; no firm D call. The V gene's germline CDR1 is LGHDT and CDR2 YNNKEL (reference sequence). V lost 1 base and J 1 base, leaving 8 bases between the germline ends. The CDR3 has 14 residues.